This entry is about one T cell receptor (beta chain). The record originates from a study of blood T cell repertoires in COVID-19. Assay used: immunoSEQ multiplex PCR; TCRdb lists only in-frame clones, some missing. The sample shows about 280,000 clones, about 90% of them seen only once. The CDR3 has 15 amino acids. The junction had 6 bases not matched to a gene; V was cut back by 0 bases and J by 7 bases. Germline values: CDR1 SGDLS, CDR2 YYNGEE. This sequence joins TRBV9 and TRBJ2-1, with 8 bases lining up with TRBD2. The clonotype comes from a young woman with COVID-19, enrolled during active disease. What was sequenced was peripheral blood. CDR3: CASSVGLARRNEQFF. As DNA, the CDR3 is TGTGCCAGCAGCGTAGGACTAGCGAGAAGGAATGAGCAGTTCTTC.